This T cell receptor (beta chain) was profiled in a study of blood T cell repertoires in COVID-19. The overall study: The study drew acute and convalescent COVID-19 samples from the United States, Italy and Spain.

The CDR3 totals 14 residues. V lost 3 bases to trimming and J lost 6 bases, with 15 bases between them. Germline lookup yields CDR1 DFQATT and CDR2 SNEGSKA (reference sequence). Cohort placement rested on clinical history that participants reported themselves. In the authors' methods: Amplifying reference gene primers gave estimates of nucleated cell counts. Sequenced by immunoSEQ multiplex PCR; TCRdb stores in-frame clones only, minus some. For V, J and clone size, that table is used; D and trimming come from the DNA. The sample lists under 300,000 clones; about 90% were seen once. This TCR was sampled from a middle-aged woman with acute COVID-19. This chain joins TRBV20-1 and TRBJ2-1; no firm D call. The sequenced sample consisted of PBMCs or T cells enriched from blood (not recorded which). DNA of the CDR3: TGCAGTGCTAGTTCGAAGGTAGCCGGCAATGAGCAGTTCTTC. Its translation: CSASSKVAGNEQFF.